A selection of T cell receptor beta chains follows, all from one sample in a study of shared clonotypes between healthy human individuals. The table came from immunoSEQ multiplex PCR; TCRdb's copy has only in-frame clones and leaves some out. The data contain roughly 170,000 clones, approximately 61% of them singletons. Input material: memory CD4+ T cells sorted from blood. The receptor set was obtained from a man younger than 45 in good health. CDR3s include the opening cysteine and the closing phenylalanine or tryptophan. D genes are given only for firm matches. Clone size is shown for a subset of rows, as once, few, many or a class of expanded clone.

TRBJ2-3 13 - many TRBV25-1 TGTGCCAGCAGTCCCCGGGCCTCAGATACGCAGTATTTT CASSPRASDTQYF
TRBJ2-1 15 - once TRBV28 TGTGCCAGCAGTTTACTCCGGGACATGTCCAATGAGCAGTTCTTC CASSLLRDMSNEQFF
TRBJ1-4 14 TRBD1 - TRBV6-5 TGTGCCAGCAAAACAGGGGTGGCGAATGAAAAACTGTTTTTT CASKTGVANEKLFF
TRBJ2-7 14 - few TRBV5-1 TGCGCCAGCAGCTTGAACCCCAGGGGTTACGAGCAGTACTTC CASSLNPRGYEQYF
TRBJ2-3 15 TRBD1 - TRBV6-1 TGTGCCAGCAGAGGACAGGGGGCGATGACAGATACGCAGTATTTT CASRGQGAMTDTQYF
TRBJ1-2 15 TRBD1 - TRBV5-1 TGCGCCAGCAGCCCTTCAATCAGCAGGGGGTATGGCTACACCTTC CASSPSISRGYGYTF
TRBJ2-7 15 - - TRBV5-4 TGTGCCAGCAGCCTCCCGTCCCAGGGCCCCTACGAGCAGTACTTC CASSLPSQGPYEQYF
TRBJ2-3 12 - few TRBV11-2 TGTGCCAGCAGCTTACAGGGTACTACGCAGTATTTT CASSLQGTTQYF
TRBJ2-5 12 - - TRBV29-1 TGCAGCGTCGAGGAGGGCGAGGAGACCCAGTACTTC CSVEEGEETQYF
TRBJ1-4 13 - - TRBV4-1 TGCGCCAGCAGCCAAGTAGGCCAAGAAAAACTGTTTTTT CASSQVGQEKLFF
TRBJ2-2 15 - few TRBV5-5 TGTGCCAGCAGCTTAGGAGTAGTAGGGACCGGGGAGCTGTTTTTT CASSLGVVGTGELFF
TRBJ1-1 14 - few TRBV14 TGTGCCAGCAGCTCGGCCGGGTCGCACACTGAAGCTTTCTTT CASSSAGSHTEAFF
TRBJ2-4 14 - few TRBV2 TGTGCCAGCAGGGCAGACATAGCCAAAAACATTCAGTACTTC CASRADIAKNIQYF
TRBJ2-1 13 - few TRBV11-2 TGTGCCAGCAGCTTTGGGGGAATGGATGAGCAGTTCTTC CASSFGGMDEQFF
TRBJ1-5 13 - - TRBV7-9 TGTGCCAGCAGCCGTGGAGGGAATCAGCCCCAGCATTTT CASSRGGNQPQHF
TRBJ2-1 12 - - TRBV27 TGTGCCAGCAGTCCGGGCCGAACTAGGGAGTTCTTC CASSPGRTREFF
TRBJ1-1 14 - many TRBV6-5 TGTGCCAGCAGTCTTTTGGGGGGGGGCTCTGAAGCTTTCTTT CASSLLGGGSEAFF
TRBJ2-2 14 - few TRBV5-6 TGTGCCAGCAGCCCCGTAGTGAGCACCGGGGAGCTGTTTTTT CASSPVVSTGELFF
TRBJ2-4 14 TRBD1 many TRBV5-8 TGTGCCAGCAGCCTGGGACAGGCGTGGGACATTCAGTACTTC CASSLGQAWDIQYF
TRBJ2-7 16 TRBD2 - TRBV18 TGTGCCAGCTCACCACCCGGACTAGCGGGAGTACTCGAGCAGTACTTC CASSPPGLAGVLEQYF
TRBJ2-1 13 - - TRBV27 TGTGCCAGCAATGGGTGGGGTGCCGATGAGCAGTTCTTC CASNGWGADEQFF
TRBJ2-5 15 - many TRBV11-2 TGTGCCAGCAGCCATATTTTCAGGCGGAGAGAGACCCAGTACTTC CASSHIFRRRETQYF
TRBJ1-1 13 - few TRBV4-3 TGCGCCAGCAGCCAAGATTACGAGGGTGGGGCTTTCTTT CASSQDYEGGAFF
TRBJ1-1 11 - - TRBV20-1 TGCAGTGCTACGGTGCTAAACAGGGCTTTCTTT CSATVLNRAFF
TRBJ2-7 15 TRBD2 - TRBV6-1 TGTGCCAGCAGTGGTAGCGGGAGTAGTTCGCGCGAGCAGTACTTC CASSGSGSSSREQYF
TRBJ2-1 14 - - TRBV5-1 TGCGCCAGCAGCTTGACAGGGCACAACAATGAGCAGTTCTTC CASSLTGHNNEQFF
TRBJ1-5 16 - many TRBV15 TGTGCCACCAGCAGAGAATTAGGGGCTGGCAATCAGCCCCAGCATTTT CATSRELGAGNQPQHF
TRBJ2-4 15 - many TRBV27 TGTGCCAGCAGTTTGGGGGGCGCCGCTGGTGACATTCAGTACTTC CASSLGGAAGDIQYF
TRBJ2-7 15 TRBD1 - TRBV7-8 TGTGCCAGCAGCCCCGGGGGAACAGGGGGAGGCGAGCAGTACTTC CASSPGGTGGGEQYF
TRBJ2-7 15 - once TRBV5-6 TGTGCCAGCAGCTCGAAGGGTAGTAGGGTTCGGTTGCAGTACTTC CASSSKGSRVRLQYF
TRBJ2-1 17 TRBD2 - TRBV9 TGTGCCAGCAGCCCCTCTCCACGGGGACTAGCCCGCAATGAGCAGTTCTTC CASSPSPRGLARNEQFF
TRBJ2-3 15 TRBD2 - TRBV5-5 TGTGCCAGCAGCTTGGAAGGGAGGGCCGGAGATACGCAGTATTTT CASSLEGRAGDTQYF
TRBJ1-2 16 - few TRBV7-9 TGTGCCAGCAGCGAGCAGGGGAAGGTATCACCCTATGGCTACACCTTC CASSEQGKVSPYGYTF
TRBJ2-7 13 - - TRBV7-7 TGTGCCAGCAGCTTAAGGTTCTCCTACGAGCAGTACTTC CASSLRFSYEQYF
TRBJ2-1 17 - - TRBV10-3 TGTGCCATCAGTGATTGGGCCGCGGACCGGACCTACAATGAGCAGTTCTTC CAISDWAADRTYNEQFF